This entry lists 30 T cell receptor beta chains sequenced from one sample in a study of blood T cell repertoires in COVID-19. Measured with immunoSEQ multiplex PCR; TCRdb has only the in-frame clones, and not every one. The table has about 190,000 clones, around 84% seen once. The sequencing input was peripheral blood. The receptors here all came from a human donor in a cohort sampled during active COVID-19.

Details on this clone: Germline and junction disagree at one end, which may indicate a read error. The rearrangement joins TRBV19 to TRBJ1-5, with 7 bases identical to TRBD1. The CDR3 totals 13 residues. Germline values: CDR1 LNHDA, CDR2 SQIVND (reference sequence). The CDR3 DNA sequence: TGTGCCAGTAGTATGGACAGGAATCAGTCCCAGCATTTT. Amino acid sequence: CASSMDRNQSQHF.

The V and J genes are TRBV21-1 and TRBJ2-3; TRBD1 is taken as the D call from the table, unchecked against the DNA. TRBV21-1 is described as a pseudogene. This CDR3 contains 15 residues. The CDR3 nucleotides read TGTGCCAGCATCGACAGCAATTCTTACACAGATACGCAGTATTTT. This codes for CASIDSNSYTDTQYF.

The V call is TRBV5-6, the J call TRBJ2-3; 7 nucleotides agree with TRBD2. This CDR3 spans 15 amino acids. CDR1 is SGHDT and CDR2 is YYEEEE in the germline V gene. V shed 3 bases and J 1 base; nucleotides not matched to a gene: 5. This CDR3 reads CASSWSSGGTDTQYF. The CDR3 DNA reads TGTGCCAGCAGCTGGTCGAGCGGGGGCACAGATACGCAGTATTTT.

The chain has TRBV7-9 and TRBJ2-2, with D possibly TRBD1 on 6 matching bases. The CDR3 has 13 amino acids. V lost 2 bases to trimming and J lost 9 bases, with 10 bases between them. Germline CDR1 SEHNR, CDR2 FQNEAQ (reference sequence). In nucleotides, the CDR3 is TGTGCCAGCAGCTTAACAGGGAGTAGGGAGCTGTTTTTT. This encodes CASSLTGSRELFF.

The chain links TRBV6-5 to TRBJ2-6; D unclear. With 7 bases removed from V and 4 bases from J, the gap between germline ends came to 8 bases. The CDR3 sequence is 13 residues long. Germline V gives CDR1 MNHEY, CDR2 SVGAGI. The CDR3 reads CASNRAGANVLTF. The DNA for the CDR3 is TGTGCCAGCAACAGAGCCGGGGCCAACGTCCTGACTTTC.

V gene TRBV6-6 combines with J gene TRBJ1-5; possible D gene TRBD1, 5 bases. Germline CDR1 is MNHNY and CDR2 is SVGAGI (reference sequence). V was pared by 7 bases and J by 0 bases, with 13 bases between. This CDR3 spans 15 amino acids. The CDR3 protein is CASIDQGYSNQPQHF. The CDR3 nucleotides are TGTGCCAGCATAGATCAGGGTTATAGCAATCAGCCCCAGCATTTT.

This clone was found a few times. The chain employs TRBV20-1 and TRBJ1-5; 9 bases fit TRBD1. Germline CDR1 is DFQATT and CDR2 is SNEGSKA (reference sequence). The V gene end was trimmed by 3 bases and the J gene end by 2 bases; junction bases not matched to a gene: 11. CDR3 size: 17 residues. In DNA, the CDR3 is TGCAGTGCTAGTCGACGGGACAGGGAGATTGGCAATCAGCCCCAGCATTTT. This codes for CSASRRDREIGNQPQHF.

The J gene is TRBJ1-4, the V gene TRBV3-1 (or the pseudogene TRBV3-2); D is possibly TRBD1 (6 bases). V was trimmed by 1 base and J by 8 bases, leaving 14 bases between them. The CDR3 has 15 residues. In germline, CDR1 is LGHDT, CDR2 YNNKEL (reference sequence). CDR3 protein: CASSQGAYREEKLFF. CDR3 in DNA: TGTGCCAGCAGCCAAGGTGCGTACAGGGAGGAAAAACTGTTTTTT.

This clone was seen only once. The gene calls are TRBV2 and TRBJ1-1; no clear D. The CDR3 totals 13 residues. The V gene's germline CDR1 is SNHLY and CDR2 FYNNEI. V dropped 6 bases and J dropped 0 bases, with 8 bases sitting between them. CDR3 loop: CASRTFLNTEAFF. Written as DNA, the CDR3 is TGTGCCAGCAGGACTTTCTTGAACACTGAAGCTTTCTTT.

This chain joins TRBV7-6 and TRBJ2-5; TRBD1 aligns across 7 bases. Unmatched junction bases numbered 10, after V lost 5 bases and J lost 4 bases. The CDR3 covers 15 residues. Germline values: CDR1 SGHVS, CDR2 FNYEAQ. The DNA for the CDR3 is TGTGCCAGCAGCCCCCAGGGGGTAAGGGGAGAGACCCAGTACTTC. Translation: CASSPQGVRGETQYF.

With respect to this clone: In the same sample, other DNA sequences code for this CDR3. The chain carries TRBV14 and TRBJ1-6, with a weak D call TRBD1 (6 bases). Germline assignment: CDR1 SGHDN and CDR2 FVKESK. The V end was cut by 0 bases, the J end by 7 bases, with 7 bases between. The CDR3 length is 14 residues. The CDR3 coding sequence is TGTGCCAGCAGCCAAGAGACAGGCAATTCACCCCTCCACTTT. As protein: CASSQETGNSPLHF. The variable domain in full, completed from reference TRBV14 and TRBJ1-6, reads EAGVTQFPSHSVIEKGQTVTLRCDPISGHDNLYWYRRVMGKEIKFLLHFVKESKQDESGMPNNRFLAERTGGTYSTLKVQPAELEDSGVYFCASSQETGNSPLHFGNGTRLTVT.

CDR3 DNA sequence: TGTGCCAGCAGAGACACGGGATGGGAGACCCAGTACTTC. Residues: CASRDTGWETQYF. The V call is TRBV27, the J call TRBJ2-5; weak D call: TRBD2 (5 bases). The germline V gene has CDR1 MNHEY and CDR2 SMNVEV (reference sequence). The CDR3 totals 13 residues. Trimming cost V 6 bases and J 5 bases, with 13 bases left between them.

The V gene is TRBV24-1, the J gene TRBJ1-5; tentative D call: TRBD1 (5 bases). The CDR3 runs 14 residues. Germline V gives CDR1 KGHDR, CDR2 SFDVKD. V was cut by 5 bases and J by 7 bases, with 14 bases left in between. This CDR3 reads CATSVEGVWQPQHF. For the CDR3, the DNA is TGTGCCACCAGTGTCGAAGGGGTTTGGCAGCCCCAGCATTTT.

This clone has only one observation. The chain employs TRBV29-1 and TRBJ2-1, with D perhaps matching TRBD2 (7 bases). The CDR3 is 17 residues long. Trimming took off 6 bases at V and 0 bases at J, with 21 bases between the two ends. Germline CDR1 reads SQVTM; CDR2 reads ANQGSEA. CDR3 protein: CSVGISGEGGSYNEQFF. CDR3 DNA sequence: TGCAGCGTGGGGATCAGCGGGGAGGGGGGCTCCTACAATGAGCAGTTCTTC.

There are a few counts of this clone. The V and J genes are TRBV15 and TRBJ1-5; 7 nucleotides line up with TRBD1. The trim removed 8 bases at V and 4 bases at J, leaving 8 bases unmatched. The CDR3 length is 14 residues. Looked up from germline, CDR1 is LNHNV and CDR2 is YYDKDF (reference sequence). This chain's CDR3 is CATQTGNGNQPQHF. The CDR3 DNA reads as TGTGCCACCCAGACAGGGAACGGTAATCAGCCCCAGCATTTT.

This chain connects TRBV4-1 to TRBJ1-1; D is possibly TRBD1 (5 bases). Germline loops: CDR1 MGHRA, CDR2 YSYEKL. The CDR3 has 14 amino acids. The V gene lost 4 bases and the J gene lost 1 base, with 10 bases spanning the gap. For the CDR3, the DNA is TGCGCCAGCAGCCGCCTGGGGGGGAACACTGAAGCTTTCTTT. Protein: CASSRLGGNTEAFF.

The chain links TRBV10-2 to TRBJ1-2; D remains unclear. CDR1 is WSHSY and CDR2 is SAAADI in the germline V gene. The CDR3 runs to 13 residues. V lost 9 bases and J lost 3, with 14 bases in between. The CDR3 nucleotides read TGCGCCAGTAAGAGGGAAGGGCACTATGGCTACACCTTC. Its protein product is CASKREGHYGYTF.

The chain recombines TRBV5-6 with TRBJ2-1; TRBD1 aligns across 8 bases. Looked up from germline, CDR1 is SGHDT and CDR2 is YYEEEE. The CDR3 covers 15 residues. The V segment lost 1 base and the J segment 6 bases; nucleotides outside the gene matches: 6. The CDR3 reads CASSLFQGASNEQFF. CDR3 DNA sequence: TGTGCCAGCAGCTTGTTTCAGGGGGCTAGCAATGAGCAGTTCTTC.

This rearrangement joins TRBV7-6 to TRBJ2-3; 10 nucleotides agree with TRBD2. CDR1 is SGHVS, CDR2 FNYEAQ, per germline. V lost 1 base to trimming and J lost 4 bases; unmatched junction nucleotides: 14. The CDR3 is made up of 19 amino acids. CDR3 coding DNA: TGTGCCAGCAGCTTAGAAAGTCTAGCGGGGGCATTTTCCCCAGATACGCAGTATTTT. This translates into CASSLESLAGAFSPDTQYF.

This chain joins TRBV7-9 and TRBJ1-1; TRBD1 matches 9 bases. This CDR3 comprises 16 residues. From germline, CDR1 is SEHNR and CDR2 FQNEAQ (reference sequence). The J segment lost 2 bases and the V segment lost 6 bases, leaving 10 bases of the junction unmatched. The CDR3 loop is CASSLGTGRRNTEAFF. In DNA, the CDR3 is TGTGCCAGCAGTCTAGGGACAGGGCGAAGAAACACTGAAGCTTTCTTT.

This clone was seen repeatedly, ten times or more. The chain is built from TRBV6-4 and TRBJ2-2, with D hard to call. V shed 7 bases and J shed 7 bases, with 16 bases lying between them. This CDR3 is 14 amino acids long. Germline V CDR1 and CDR2: MRHNA, SNTAGT. The CDR3 DNA sequence: TGTGCCAGCACCTTGACACCAGGAAACGGGGAGCTGTTTTTT. Protein sequence: CASTLTPGNGELFF.

V usage is TRBV3-1 (or the pseudogene TRBV3-2) and J usage is TRBJ1-2; 7 bases are a match to TRBD1. The CDR3 totals 14 residues. V shed 0 bases and J 7 bases; nucleotides not matched to a gene: 5. CDR1 and CDR2 (germline): LGHDT, YNNKEL (reference sequence). The chain's CDR3 is CASSQDQGVGGYTF. DNA for the CDR3: TGTGCCAGCAGCCAAGATCAGGGGGTAGGTGGCTACACCTTC.

The gene calls are TRBV7-9 and TRBJ1-2; 10 bases agree with TRBD1. The J segment lost 0 bases and the V segment lost 3 bases, leaving 4 bases of the junction unmatched. This CDR3 is 16 amino acids long. Looked up from germline, CDR1 is SEHNR and CDR2 is FQNEAQ (reference sequence). Written as DNA, the CDR3 is TGTGCCAGCAGCTTCGGGGGGACAGGGGCTAACTATGGCTACACCTTC. Translated, it gives CASSFGGTGANYGYTF. Full variable domain (outside the CDR3, taken from reference TRBV7-9 and TRBJ1-2): DTGVSQNPRHKITKRGQNVTFRCDPISEHNRLYWYRQTLGQGPEFLTYFQNEAQLEKSRLLSDRFSAERPKGSFSTLEIQRTEQGDSAMYLCASSFGGTGANYGYTFGSGTRLTVV.

This chain links TRBV11-2 with TRBJ2-7, with D uncertain. Per the germline V gene, CDR1 is SGHAT and CDR2 is FQNNGV. V was pared by 1 base and J by 3 bases, with 7 bases between. This CDR3 has 13 residues. DNA of the CDR3: TGTGCCAGCAGCTTAGTTAACGGCTACGAGCAGTACGTC. Residues: CASSLVNGYEQYV.

In its sample, this clone was seen once. The chain couples TRBV27 to TRBJ2-1, with 8 bases matching TRBD2. Germline loops: CDR1 MNHEY, CDR2 SMNVEV (reference sequence). The CDR3 extends over 15 amino acids. J gave up 3 bases and V 8 bases, and 9 bases lay outside the gene matches. The CDR3 here is CASRRSSGIYNEQFF. In DNA, the CDR3 is TGTGCCAGCCGAAGGAGTAGCGGGATCTACAATGAGCAGTTCTTC.

V and J are TRBV24-1 and TRBJ2-2; 8 positions match TRBD1. Germline CDR1 and CDR2: KGHDR and SFDVKD. This CDR3 contains 14 residues. The V and J ends lost 10 bases and 0 bases, in that order; junction bases with no gene match: 3. The CDR3 here is CATGTGANTGELFF. The CDR3 DNA sequence: TGTGCCACAGGGACAGGCGCGAACACCGGGGAGCTGTTTTTT.

This clone appeared a single time. This sequence joins TRBV15 and TRBJ2-5, with D possibly being TRBD2 (5 bases). The CDR3 loop spans 14 amino acids. Trimming left V 5 bases short and J 0 bases short, with 10 bases between. CDR1 LNHNV and CDR2 YYDKDF come from the germline V gene (reference sequence). The CDR3 spells CATSGTGYQETQYF. As DNA, the CDR3 is TGTGCCACCAGCGGTACGGGGTACCAAGAGACCCAGTACTTC.

The J gene is TRBJ2-3, the V gene TRBV5-6; 11 bases are shared with TRBD2. The CDR3 extends over 15 amino acids. V lost 4 bases and J lost 4; bases outside the gene matches: 5. From germline, CDR1 is SGHDT and CDR2 YYEEEE. The CDR3 bases are TGTGCCAGCAGCGCCCTAGCGGGAGGCCCAGATACGCAGTATTTT. Translating gives CASSALAGGPDTQYF.

J is TRBJ1-2 and V is TRBV5-4; possibly TRBD1 for D (6 bases). V lost 3 bases, J lost 4 bases, and 10 bases lay in between. The CDR3 consists of 13 residues. Germline values: CDR1 SGHNT, CDR2 YYREEE (reference sequence). CDR3 nucleotide sequence: TGTGCCAGCAGCTACTCGGACAGCTATGGCTACACCTTC. This translates into CASSYSDSYGYTF.

This clone showed up just once. The chain links TRBV27 to TRBJ1-2; possible D gene TRBD1, 6 bases. The length of the CDR3 is 13 residues. Trimming stripped 4 bases from V and 2 bases from J, with 8 bases between. The germline V gene has CDR1 MNHEY and CDR2 SMNVEV (reference sequence). CDR3 DNA sequence: TGTGCCAGCAGTTCCAGGGGAAACTATGGCTACACCTTC. It translates to CASSSRGNYGYTF.